What follows describes a single T cell receptor beta chain. Random hexamers were used to reverse transcribe an amount of roughly 0.5 to 1 ug RNA. An immunoSEQ multiplex PCR generated amplified TCR beta CDR3 products spanning 54 Vbeta and 13 Jbeta. TCRdb used MiXCR to reprocess the immunoSEQ multiplex PCR reads, holding one entry per CDR3 protein. The table shows under 550,000 distinct CDR3 sequences, with around 83% occurring only once. The data were obtained in a study of CD8 T cells in Susac syndrome. Trimming removed 2 bases at V and 4 bases at J, with 6 bases between. CDR1 and CDR2 (germline): MGHDK, SYGVNS. CDR3 size: 13 residues. CD8+ and CD4+ T cells from blood underwent TCR beta sequencing, which was carried out in a high-throughput format. Negative isolation yielded CD8+ and CD4+ T cells; FACS enriched TEMRA cells.

The sequence came from a human donor with multiple sclerosis. This chain connects TRBV25-1 to TRBJ1-5; D is undetermined. What was sequenced was CD8+ T cells from PBMCs. DNA of the CDR3: TGTGCCAGCAGTGAACCGGATAATCAGCCCCAGCATTTT. Its protein is CASSEPDNQPQHF.